This T cell receptor beta chain originates from a study of blood T cell repertoires in COVID-19. Across the study: Both acute and convalescent COVID-19 samples were obtained from the United States, Italy and Spain.

The germline CDR1 and CDR2 sequences are MNHEY and SMNVEV (reference sequence). V was clipped by 5 bases and J by 8 bases, with 18 bases between them. The length of the CDR3 is 15 residues. Here immunoSEQ multiplex PCR was the method, and the copy in TCRdb shows in-frame clones only, minus some. Here the sample spans about 120,000 clones, roughly 89% being singletons. The sequencing input was peripheral blood. The V and J genes are TRBV27 and TRBJ2-2, with a weak D call TRBD2 (6 bases). The receptor comes from a woman aged 50 to 65 with acute or convalescent COVID-19. CDR3 DNA sequence: TGTGCCAGCAGTGCGGGACTTCTCTCCCCTGGGGAGCTGTTTTTT. Amino acids: CASSAGLLSPGELFF.